Each of the 10 T cell receptor beta chains below was sequenced from the same sample in a study of blood T cell repertoires in COVID-19 (dated by TCRdb to about 2020). The receptor library was made with the immunoSEQ multiplex PCR assay. TCRdb stores this immuneACCESS table with in-frame sequences only. Part of the clones is absent; in the studies checked, under half of the shortfall reflects unresolved V genes, and no reason is known for the rest. The table for this sample lists about 85,000 clones; 85% to 95% of them were counted only once. The top ten clonotypes cover 2% to 2.5% of the sample. Sample: peripheral blood. Receptors were obtained from a human donor with active COVID-19. The donor label of this sample is uncertain.

This clone was seen a single time. The V call is TRBV11-2, the J call TRBJ2-3; D is possibly TRBD2 (5 bases). Trimming cost V 1 base and J 5 bases, with 10 bases left between them. Germline V lookup: CDR1 SGHAT, CDR2 FQNNGV. This CDR3 comprises 14 residues. The chain's CDR3 is CASSLGQAEDTQYF. DNA for the CDR3: TGTGCCAGCAGCTTAGGACAAGCGGAAGATACGCAGTATTTT.

The chain recombines TRBV6-2 or TRBV6-3 with TRBJ1-1; D gene uncertain. With 0 bases removed from V and 1 base from J, the gap between germline ends came to 3 bases. Looked up from germline, CDR1 is MNHEY and CDR2 is SVGEGT. The CDR3 covers 13 residues. CDR3 residues: CASSYSKNTEAFF. CDR3 nucleotide sequence: TGTGCCAGCAGTTACTCCAAGAACACTGAAGCTTTCTTT.

The chain couples TRBV7-6 to TRBJ2-7; TRBD1 agrees at 11 bases. Germline V gene sequence: CDR1 SGHVS, CDR2 FNYEAQ. There are 16 residues in the CDR3. Germline trimming cut 5 bases from V and 7 bases from J; bases unmatched to any gene: 13. Written as DNA, the CDR3 is TGTGCCAGCAGCCCCTCGTGGGGGACAGGGGGTATAGAGCAGTACTTC. Translating gives CASSPSWGTGGIEQYF.

This clone was recorded only once. The chain recombines TRBV7-7 with TRBJ2-7; 11 bases align to TRBD2. The CDR3 loop spans 14 amino acids. J lost 2 bases, V lost 3 bases, and 0 bases had no gene match. The V gene's germline CDR1 is SSHAT and CDR2 FNYEAQ (reference sequence). The CDR3 region is CASSLGLAAYEQYF. The CDR3 DNA reads as TGTGCCAGCAGCTTGGGACTAGCGGCCTACGAGCAGTACTTC. Combining the CDR3 with reference TRBV7-7 and TRBJ2-7 gives the whole variable domain GAGVSQSPRYKVTKRGQDVTLRCDPISSHATLYWYQQALGQGPEFLTYFNYEAQPDKSGLPSDRFSAERPEGSISTLTIQRTEQRDSAMYRCASSLGLAAYEQYFGPGTRLTVT.

Details on this clone: Other nucleotide sequences from this sample produce the same CDR3. The chain combines TRBV6-6 with TRBJ2-7; TRBD2 matches 15 bases. Trimming took 5 bases from V and 2 from J; bases not matched to a gene: 7. The CDR3 extends over 17 amino acids. The germline gives CDR1 MNHNY, CDR2 SVGAGI (reference sequence). The CDR3 region has the DNA TGTGCCAGCAGTCCCGGGACTAGCGGGGGGCTGACCTACGAGCAGTACTTC. This sequence encodes CASSPGTSGGLTYEQYF.

V usage is TRBV19 and J usage is TRBJ2-7; TRBD1 is a possible D gene (5 bases). The CDR3 length is 12 residues. The germline V gene encodes CDR1 LNHDA and CDR2 SQIVND (reference sequence). This CDR3 is CASSKPGQIYRV. The CDR3 nucleotides are TGTGCCAGTAGTAAACCCGGACAAATATATCGGGTC.

The chain links TRBV19 to TRBJ1-4; 10 nucleotides match TRBD1. The length of the CDR3 is 15 residues. From germline, CDR1 is LNHDA and CDR2 SQIVND (reference sequence). V was clipped by 4 bases and J by 8 bases; unmatched bases: 7. The CDR3 DNA follows: TGTGCCAGTAGTACCGGGACAGGGGTGGGGGAAAAACTGTTTTTT. It codes for CASSTGTGVGEKLFF.

J is TRBJ1-3 and V is TRBV15; D unclear. The germline V gene has CDR1 LNHNV and CDR2 YYDKDF (reference sequence). V lost 3 bases and J lost 0, with 9 bases in between. This CDR3 has 15 amino acids. The CDR3 protein is CATSSYSGSGNTIYF. For the CDR3, the DNA is TGTGCCACCAGCAGTTATTCCGGCTCTGGAAACACCATATATTTT.

V is TRBV5-5 and J is TRBJ2-2; TRBD1 is a possible D gene (5 bases). This CDR3 spans 15 amino acids. CDR1 is SGHKS, CDR2 YYEKEE, per germline (reference sequence). With 3 bases removed from V and 0 bases from J, the gap between germline ends came to 9 bases. CDR3 in amino acids: CASSSVQANTGELFF. In nucleotides, the CDR3 is TGTGCCAGCAGCTCGGTACAGGCGAACACCGGGGAGCTGTTTTTT.

The CDR3 loop is CASSQVGTGEKFF. The CDR3 DNA reads TGCGCCAGCAGCCAAGTTGGAACGGGGGAGAAGTTCTTC. This rearrangement joins TRBV4-1 to TRBJ2-1; a possible D gene is TRBD2 (6 bases). The CDR3 is 13 residues long. V lost 1 base, J lost 14 bases, and 15 bases lay in between. Germline assignment: CDR1 MGHRA and CDR2 YSYEKL.